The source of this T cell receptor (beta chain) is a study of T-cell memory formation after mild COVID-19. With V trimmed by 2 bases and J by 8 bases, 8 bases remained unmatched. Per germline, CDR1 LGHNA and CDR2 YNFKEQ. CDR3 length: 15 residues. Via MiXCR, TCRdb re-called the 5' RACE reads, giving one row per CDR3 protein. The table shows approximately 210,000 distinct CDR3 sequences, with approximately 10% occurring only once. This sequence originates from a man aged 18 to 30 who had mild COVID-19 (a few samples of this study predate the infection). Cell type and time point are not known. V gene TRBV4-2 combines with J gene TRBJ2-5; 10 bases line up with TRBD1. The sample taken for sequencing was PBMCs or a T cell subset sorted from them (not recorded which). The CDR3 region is CASSQTLDRGITQYF. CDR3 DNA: TGTGCCAGCAGCCAAACATTGGACAGGGGGATTACCCAGTACTTC.